Listed here are 24 T cell receptor beta chains from one sample, sequenced in a study of blood T cells in healthy people across ages. Together with a sample-barcoded 5' primer, a J-beta primer mix was included in a second PCR lasting about 6 to 11 cycles. TCRdb reprocessed the 5' RACE reads with MiXCR, giving one entry per CDR3 protein. The table records hundreds of thousands of distinct CDR3 sequences, around 36% of them present only once. The sequenced material came from blood. Receptor source: a young man in good health.

In nucleotides, the CDR3 is TGTGCCAGCACCTTCTCCGGGACTAGCGGAAATGAGCAGTTCTTC. Residues: CASTFSGTSGNEQFF. This chain links TRBV12-3 or TRBV12-4 with TRBJ2-1, with 11 bases aligning to TRBD2. The CDR3 has 15 residues. Germline trimming cut 7 bases from V and 7 bases from J; bases unmatched to any gene: 9.

Only a few counts were recorded for this clonotype. The V gene is TRBV6-5, the J gene TRBJ2-5; D possibly corresponds to TRBD1 (6 bases). Germline V gene lookup returns CDR1 MNHEY and CDR2 SVGAGI. Trimming took off 5 bases at V and 2 bases at J, with 12 bases between the two ends. CDR3 size: 14 residues. The CDR3 here is CASSTPRGQETQYF. CDR3 nucleotide sequence: TGTGCCAGCAGTACACCTAGGGGGCAAGAGACCCAGTACTTC.

The chain is built from TRBV19 and TRBJ1-2, with no clear D. Germline V CDR1 and CDR2: LNHDA, SQIVND (reference sequence). The CDR3 loop spans 13 amino acids. Trimming left V 2 bases short and J 1 base short, with 5 bases between. The CDR3 DNA reads TGTGCCAGTAGTATAAAGATTAACTATGGCTACACCTTC. Protein: CASSIKINYGYTF.

The chain uses TRBV9 and TRBJ1-2; the D gene is possibly TRBD1 (5 bases). This CDR3 spans 14 amino acids. V was pared by 3 bases and J by 4 bases, with 13 bases between. In germline, CDR1 is SGDLS, CDR2 YYNGEE. The CDR3 DNA reads TGTGCCAGCAGCGCCGCCGGGACCGTCTATGGCTACACCTTC. Its protein product is CASSAAGTVYGYTF.

There are many counts of this clonotype. The gene calls are TRBV12-3 or TRBV12-4 and TRBJ2-7, with 7 bases lining up with TRBD1. With 6 bases clipped from V and 3 bases from J, the junction kept 2 bases outside the gene matches. The CDR3 runs 12 residues. Here the CDR3 DNA reads TGTGCCAGCAGCCGGGACAGCTACGAGCAGTACTTC. As protein: CASSRDSYEQYF.

This clonotype has a handful of counts. The rearrangement links TRBV24-1 to TRBJ2-3, with D perhaps matching TRBD1 (5 bases). Germline V gene lookup returns CDR1 KGHDR and CDR2 SFDVKD. The CDR3 consists of 16 residues. V lost 4 bases and J 1 base, leaving 14 bases between the germline ends. The CDR3 sequence is CATSDLLVGGTDTQYF. Here the CDR3 DNA reads TGTGCCACCAGTGACCTCCTGGTAGGGGGCACAGATACGCAGTATTTT.

The V call is TRBV12-3 or TRBV12-4, the J call TRBJ2-1, with 9 nucleotides matching TRBD2. This CDR3 is 15 amino acids long. J gave up 8 bases and V 6 bases, and 11 bases lay outside the gene matches. DNA for the CDR3: TGTGCCAGCAGGCAGGGACTAGCCGGAGGGTATGAGCAGTTCTTC. It specifies CASRQGLAGGYEQFF.

The chain uses TRBV7-9 and TRBJ1-1, with 7 bases identical to TRBD1. The CDR3 is 15 residues long. CDR1 and CDR2 (germline): SEHNR, FQNEAQ (reference sequence). V shed 5 bases, J shed 1 base, and the junction held 7 bases outside the gene matches. CDR3: CASSPGTAKNTEAFF. DNA of the CDR3: TGTGCCAGCAGCCCCGGGACAGCCAAGAACACTGAAGCTTTCTTT.

CDR3 coding DNA: TGTGCCAGCAGTTACCGAGGACAGAACACTGAAGCTTTCTTT. This gives the protein CASSYRGQNTEAFF. The rearrangement links TRBV6-5 to TRBJ1-1; perhaps TRBD1 as D (5 bases). The length of the CDR3 is 14 residues. Trimming took 2 bases from V and 1 from J, leaving 8 bases between them. Germline assignment: CDR1 MNHEY and CDR2 SVGAGI.

This clonotype was counted only a few times. The chain is built from TRBV13 and TRBJ2-7, with a tentative D call TRBD1 (6 bases). V was pared by 5 bases and J by 7 bases, with 15 bases between. Germline V lookup: CDR1 PRHDT, CDR2 FYEKMQ (reference sequence). CDR3 size: 13 residues. The CDR3: CASSLGTSNEQYF. CDR3 in DNA: TGTGCCAGCAGCCTGGGGACATCCAATGAGCAGTACTTC.

The genes are TRBV20-1 and TRBJ1-1; maybe TRBD1 (5 bases). V shed 3 bases and J shed 6 bases, with 11 bases lying between them. The length of the CDR3 is 12 residues. The germline V gene has CDR1 DFQATT and CDR2 SNEGSKA (reference sequence). In DNA form, the CDR3 reads TGCAGTGCTAGCCGAGGGGTGGCTGAAGCTTTCTTT. Translated, it gives CSASRGVAEAFF.

Comment on this clonotype: This sequence may be a read error, since a much larger clone differs from it by one base. This chain joins TRBV15 and TRBJ2-4; TRBD1 matches 7 bases. V lost 3 bases to trimming and J lost 7 bases; unmatched junction nucleotides: 6. Per the germline V gene, CDR1 is LNHNV and CDR2 is YYDKDF (reference sequence). This CDR3 is built from 14 residues. CDR3 amino acids: CATSSGDSANIQYF. The CDR3 nucleotides read TGTGCCACCAGCAGTGGGGACAGTGCGAACATTCAGTACTTC.

This sequence joins TRBV6-5 and TRBJ1-2; no firm D call. Germline V gives CDR1 MNHEY, CDR2 SVGAGI. The length of the CDR3 is 15 residues. The ends were cut back, 4 bases at V and 3 bases at J, with 15 bases in the middle. This chain's CDR3 is CASSSPGRKDYGYTF. Here the CDR3 DNA reads TGTGCCAGCAGTTCGCCAGGACGGAAGGACTATGGCTACACCTTC.

This clonotype was seen more than once but under ten times. The rearrangement links TRBV20-1 to TRBJ1-2; perhaps TRBD1 as D (5 bases). The V end lost 5 bases, the J end lost 3 bases, and 16 bases lay between the germline ends. The length of the CDR3 is 14 residues. In germline, CDR1 is DFQATT, CDR2 SNEGSKA (reference sequence). The CDR3: CSAFIRRVDYGYTF. CDR3 nucleotide sequence: TGCAGTGCTTTTATTCGCAGGGTCGACTATGGCTACACCTTC.

This clonotype has more than one count but fewer than ten. The V call is TRBV7-2, the J call TRBJ1-2; the D gene is possibly TRBD1 (6 bases). The V end was cut by 5 bases, the J end by 6 bases, with 19 bases between. Looked up from germline, CDR1 is SGHTA and CDR2 is FQGNSA. CDR3 length equals 15 residues. The CDR3 region has the DNA TGTGCCAGCAGCATCCCAGGGGACGTGGGGAATGGCTACACCTTC. This encodes CASSIPGDVGNGYTF.

V and J are TRBV28 and TRBJ2-7, with 13 bases fitting TRBD2. V was pared by 4 bases and J by 2 bases, with 5 bases of the junction left unmatched. This CDR3 comprises 16 residues. In germline, CDR1 is MDHEN, CDR2 SYDVKM. CDR3 amino acids: CASSSPGLAGTYEQYF. For the CDR3, the DNA is TGTGCCAGCAGTTCCCCGGGACTAGCGGGGACCTACGAGCAGTACTTC.

The rearrangement joins TRBV6-6 to TRBJ1-2, with D maybe TRBD1 (6 bases). Germline V gives CDR1 MNHNY, CDR2 SVGAGI (reference sequence). Trimming removed 10 bases at V and 4 bases at J, with 13 bases between. This CDR3 contains 12 residues. The CDR3 bases are TGTGCCACCAGACAGGCCGGCTATGGCTACACCTTC. As protein: CATRQAGYGYTF.

With respect to this clonotype: Since a much larger clone is just one base distant, this may be a read error. The chain links TRBV20-1 to TRBJ2-1, with 8 bases fitting TRBD2. The CDR3 covers 17 residues. Germline V lookup: CDR1 DFQATT, CDR2 SNEGSKA (reference sequence). V was clipped by 4 bases and J by 0 bases; unmatched bases: 11. CDR3 in DNA: TGCAGTGCTATCGGAGCGGGGGTCCCGAGCTCCTACAATGAGCAGTTCTTC. Amino acids: CSAIGAGVPSSYNEQFF.

A remark on this clonotype: Sequence at one end of the junction differs from germline and may be a read error. The CDR3 region is CSAGSGLGDQPQHF. CDR3 in DNA: TGTAGTGCCGGGTCAGGCCTCGGGGACCAGCCCCAGCATTTT. The rearrangement joins TRBV20-1 to TRBJ1-5; weak D call: TRBD1 (5 bases). Germline assignment: CDR1 DFQATT and CDR2 SNEGSKA (reference sequence). The CDR3 totals 14 residues.

In its sample, this clonotype was seen once. This chain links TRBV7-2 with TRBJ2-4, with 8 bases aligning to TRBD1. The CDR3 loop spans 13 amino acids. Germline CDR1 is SGHTA and CDR2 is FQGNSA. Germline trimming cut 5 bases from V and 13 bases from J; bases unmatched to any gene: 10. CDR3 loop: CASSPRQGNEQYF. The CDR3 DNA is TGTGCCAGCAGCCCGCGACAGGGGAATGAGCAGTACTTC.

This clonotype was observed many times. CDR3 bases: TGCAGCGGCCTTACGCGAAATACGCAGTATTTT. Its protein product is CSGLTRNTQYF. The genes are TRBV29-1 and TRBJ2-3; D call uncertain. Germline CDR1 is SQVTM and CDR2 is ANQGSEA. Between the trimmed V and J ends, which lost 7 bases and 7 bases, there was a span of 12 bases. There are 11 residues in the CDR3.

The V gene is TRBV5-1, the J gene TRBJ2-5; D might be TRBD2 (5 bases). Germline V CDR1 and CDR2: SGHRS, YFSETQ. The CDR3 consists of 16 residues. Trimming stripped 0 bases from V and 2 bases from J, with 14 bases between. CDR3 protein: CASSLGGQVLQETQYF. DNA for the CDR3: TGCGCCAGCAGCTTGGGAGGGCAGGTCCTGCAAGAGACCCAGTACTTC.

This clonotype was detected many times. The chain is built from TRBV5-5 and TRBJ2-7, with a weak D call TRBD2 (6 bases). Trimming cost V 0 bases and J 2 bases, with 9 bases left between them. CDR1 and CDR2 from the germline V gene are SGHKS and YYEKEE (reference sequence). This CDR3 contains 14 residues. CDR3 DNA: TGTGCCAGCAGCTTGGTCGGAGGGGCCTACGAGCAGTACTTC. Protein: CASSLVGGAYEQYF. Filled out from reference TRBV5-5 and TRBJ2-7, the complete variable domain reads DAGVTQSPTHLIKTRGQQVTLRCSPISGHKSVSWYQQVLGQGPQFIFQYYEKEERGRGNFPDRFSARQFPNYSSELNVNALLLGDSALYLCASSLVGGAYEQYFGPGTRLTVT.

The chain has TRBV11-2 and TRBJ1-2, with 7 nucleotides matching TRBD1. This CDR3 is built from 14 residues. Germline V gene sequence: CDR1 SGHAT, CDR2 FQNNGV. V was pared by 7 bases and J by 5 bases, with 10 bases of the junction left unmatched. CDR3 amino acids: CASNQRDRRYGYTF. The CDR3 DNA sequence: TGTGCCAGCAACCAGAGGGACAGACGTTATGGCTACACCTTC. The variable domain in full, completed from reference TRBV11-2 and TRBJ1-2, reads EAGVAQSPRYKIIEKRQSVAFWCNPISGHATLYWYQQILGQGPKLLIQFQNNGVVDDSQLPKDRFSAERLKGVDSTLKIQPAKLEDSAVYLCASNQRDRRYGYTFGSGTRLTVV.